Included here is one TCR beta chain sequence, with context. This sample stems from a study of blood T cell repertoires in COVID-19. Study overall: Both acute and convalescent COVID-19 samples were obtained from the United States, Italy and Spain.

V was pared by 3 bases and J by 2 bases, with 3 bases of the junction left unmatched. Germline assignment: CDR1 SEHNR and CDR2 FQNEAQ (reference sequence). CDR3 size: 15 residues. Original handling: Researchers report that nucleated cell counts were estimated from reference gene primer amplification. Assay used: immunoSEQ multiplex PCR; TCRdb lists only in-frame clones, some missing. From that table come the V and J calls and clone size; the DNA was used to work out D and trimming. In the table there are 55,000 to 75,000 clones, 65% to 90% of which are singletons. The sample consisted of peripheral blood. The clonotype comes from a middle-aged man with active COVID-19. The chain uses TRBV7-9 and TRBJ1-5; 8 bases line up with TRBD1. CDR3 nucleotides: TGTGCCAGCAGCTTGGACAGGGCGGGCAATCAGCCCCAGCATTTT. Translated, it gives CASSLDRAGNQPQHF.